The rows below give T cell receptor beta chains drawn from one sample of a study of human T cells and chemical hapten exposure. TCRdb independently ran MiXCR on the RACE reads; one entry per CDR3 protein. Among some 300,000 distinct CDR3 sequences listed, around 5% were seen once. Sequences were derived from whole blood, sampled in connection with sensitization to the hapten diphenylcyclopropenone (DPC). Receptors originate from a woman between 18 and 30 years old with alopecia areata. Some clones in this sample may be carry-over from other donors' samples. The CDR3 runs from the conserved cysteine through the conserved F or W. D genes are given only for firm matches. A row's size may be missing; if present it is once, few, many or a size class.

TGTGCCAGCAGTGATTCTCCCCCGGCAGGATGGGAGCAGTACTTC	CASSDSPPAGWEQYF	TRBJ2-7	few	TRBV25-1	NA
TGCAGCGTTGATTGGCCCCAACAAAGCACAGATACGCAGTATTTT	CSVDWPQQSTDTQYF	TRBJ2-3	many	TRBV29-1	NA
TGTGCCAGCAGCCGGAGCGGGACAGAGTACGAGCAGTACTTC	CASSRSGTEYEQYF	TRBJ2-7	few	TRBV3-1	NA
TGTGCCAGCAGTTCCCTTGGGACAGGACTCACTGAAGCTTTCTTT	CASSSLGTGLTEAFF	TRBJ1-1	NA	TRBV12-3/TRBV12-4	TRBD1
TGTGCCAGCAGCGTGGGACAGGGGGCGTCTCCTTCTGGGGCTTTCTTT	CASSVGQGASPSGAFF	TRBJ1-1	many	TRBV9	TRBD1
TGTGCCAGCTCACCCTCCCAGTCCACTGAAGCTTTCTTT	CASSPSQSTEAFF	TRBJ1-1	NA	TRBV18	NA
TGTGCCAGCAGCTCTGGACAGGGGGCGAGTTCACCCCTCCACTTT	CASSSGQGASSPLHF	TRBJ1-6	many	TRBV7-8	TRBD1
TGTGCCAGCAGTTCGCCCAGACAGCAATACACCTACGAGCAGTACTTC	CASSSPRQQYTYEQYF	TRBJ2-7	few	TRBV28	NA
TGTGCCAGCAGTTTAATTGGACAGGGTAGCCATGGCTACACCTTC	CASSLIGQGSHGYTF	TRBJ1-2	few	TRBV28	TRBD1
TGCAGTGCTAGGCTGGCAGGGAACTACGAAGAGCAGTACTTC	CSARLAGNYEEQYF	TRBJ2-7	once	TRBV20-1	NA
TGTGCCAGCAGCGTGGGGGTCGGCGGCCTCGAGGAGCTGTTTTTT	CASSVGVGGLEELFF	TRBJ2-2	NA	TRBV9	NA
TGTGCCAGCAGTTTACGGGGGGCCGGGGGCACTGAAGCTTTCTTT	CASSLRGAGGTEAFF	TRBJ1-1	few	TRBV12-3/TRBV12-4	NA
TGTGCCAGCAGTTCAATGGAGCTAAACACCGGGGAGCTGTTTTTT	CASSSMELNTGELFF	TRBJ2-2	few	TRBV6-2/TRBV6-3	NA
TGCGCCAGCAGCCAAGACCCCCAGGCAGCCAAAAACATTCAGTACTTC	CASSQDPQAAKNIQYF	TRBJ2-4	NA	TRBV4-3	NA
TGTGCCAGCAGCTCCCCAACGGACAGCTATGGCTACACCTTC	CASSSPTDSYGYTF	TRBJ1-2	NA	TRBV5-4	NA
TGTGCCAGCAGTGCTCGGGACACAGAATACGAGCAGTACTTC	CASSARDTEYEQYF	TRBJ2-7	NA	TRBV2	NA
TGTGCCAGCAGCTTGGAGGGTACCCCGAGCACAGATACGCAGTATTTT	CASSLEGTPSTDTQYF	TRBJ2-3	few	TRBV5-4	NA
TGCGCCAGCGGTTACCCTCCAGGGGCTCCGAACACCGGGGAGCTGTTTTTT	CASGYPPGAPNTGELFF	TRBJ2-2	NA	TRBV5-1	NA
TGCAGTGCGAAGACAGGATGGATTCGCAATCAGCCCCAGCATTTT	CSAKTGWIRNQPQHF	TRBJ1-5	few	TRBV20-1	NA
TGTGCCAGCAGTGACAGCGGCAAAAACATTCAGTACTTC	CASSDSGKNIQYF	TRBJ2-4	few	TRBV2	NA
TGTGCCAGCTCCCTGGTAGCCCGGAACGAGCAGTACTTC	CASSLVARNEQYF	TRBJ2-7	NA	TRBV5-4	NA
TGCAGCGTTGAAGATAGAGCGGGGGCCCACACAGATACGCAGTATTTT	CSVEDRAGAHTDTQYF	TRBJ2-3	many	TRBV29-1	TRBD2
TGTGCCAGCAGCCCTATGGGGGGCGGGGCAGATACGCAGTATTTT	CASSPMGGGADTQYF	TRBJ2-3	many	TRBV6-5	NA
TGTGCCAGCAGTCCTGGGACAGGGATATTGAGCACTGAAGCTTTCTTT	CASSPGTGILSTEAFF	TRBJ1-1	few	TRBV12-3/TRBV12-4	TRBD1
TGCGCCAGCAGCCAAGATGTACCCCGCGACAGGCAGTTTAACTATGGCTACACCTTC	CASSQDVPRDRQFNYGYTF	TRBJ1-2	NA	TRBV4-3	NA
TGTGCCAGCAGACCTAGGGATCTGGACACCGGGGAGCTGTTTTTT	CASRPRDLDTGELFF	TRBJ2-2	NA	TRBV6-2/TRBV6-3	NA
TGTGCCAGCAGGCCCACTAGCGGGGGTGGCGAGACCCAGTACTTC	CASRPTSGGGETQYF	TRBJ2-5	many	TRBV12-3/TRBV12-4	TRBD2
TGTGCCAGCAGCCCTGGACAGGGAAAGGCAACTAATGAAAAACTGTTTTTT	CASSPGQGKATNEKLFF	TRBJ1-4	few	TRBV7-2	TRBD1
TGTGCCAGCAGTTTTAGCGGGGACCCCCGTCGAGCTTTCTTT	CASSFSGDPRRAFF	TRBJ1-1	many	TRBV12-3/TRBV12-4	NA
TGTGCCAGCAGTCCCTCGGGTCCCAACACCGGGGAGCTGTTTTTT	CASSPSGPNTGELFF	TRBJ2-2	few	TRBV6-5	NA
TGTGCCAGCAGCTTGGGACAGGGGGCGGGCACCGGGGAGCTGTTTTTT	CASSLGQGAGTGELFF	TRBJ2-2	few	TRBV7-2	TRBD1
TGTGCCAGCAGACCCCTCGCCGGGACAGGGGGCTCAGAGATCTACAATGAGCAGTTCTTC	CASRPLAGTGGSEIYNEQFF	TRBJ2-1	NA	TRBV12-3/TRBV12-4	TRBD1
TGTGCCAGTAGTAGACCTCCTTTAAACAGGGCGGACGGGGAGCTGTTTTTT	CASSRPPLNRADGELFF	TRBJ2-2	NA	TRBV19	NA
TGTGCCAGCAGTGAAGGGGGGCAGCGGTACGAGCAGTACTTC	CASSEGGQRYEQYF	TRBJ2-7	many	TRBV2	NA
TGTGCCAGCATCCCGGGGGAGAGGCTATCTACCGGGGAGCTGTTTTTT	CASIPGERLSTGELFF	TRBJ2-2	few	TRBV21-1	NA
TGTGCCAGCAGTTCGACCGGGACAGGGAATCCAGATACGCAGTATTTT	CASSSTGTGNPDTQYF	TRBJ2-3	NA	TRBV28	TRBD1
TGTGCCAGCAGCTTATCCCCATACGAGGGGAATGAGCAGTTCTTC	CASSLSPYEGNEQFF	TRBJ2-1	NA	TRBV7-2	NA
TGTGCCAGCAGCCAACAGACGGGACAGGGTTTCGAGCAGTACTTC	CASSQQTGQGFEQYF	TRBJ2-7	many	TRBV7-2	TRBD1
TGTGCCAGCAGCCGAACCGCCATGCGGGGGGGTTACAATGAGCAGTTCTTC	CASSRTAMRGGYNEQFF	TRBJ2-1	many	TRBV27	TRBD2
TGCAGTGCTTACCAGGGGGGAAATCAGCATTTT	CSAYQGGNQHF	TRBJ1-5	many	TRBV20-1	TRBD1
TGTGCCGTGGGGACCACAGGGCAGAGCACAGATACGCAGTATTTT	CAVGTTGQSTDTQYF	TRBJ2-3	NA	TRBV10-3	NA
TGTGCCAGCAGCCAAGCCACCATAGCGGGCGGCACAGATACGCAGTATTTT	CASSQATIAGGTDTQYF	TRBJ2-3	many	TRBV4-2	TRBD2
TGTGCCAGCAGTTTGGGAACGCTCCCCGATACGCAGTATTTT	CASSLGTLPDTQYF	TRBJ2-3	many	TRBV28	NA
TGTGCCAGCTCTAAGACTTCCTACGAGCAGTACTTC	CASSKTSYEQYF	TRBJ2-7	many	TRBV9	NA
TGTGCCAGCACTCTGACAGGCCAGTCCGAAAAACTGTTTTTT	CASTLTGQSEKLFF	TRBJ1-4	few	TRBV9	NA
TGTGCCAGCAGTGCCCTTGGGGGAGCAGATACGCAGTATTTT	CASSALGGADTQYF	TRBJ2-3	few	TRBV6-1	NA
TGTGCCAGCAGTGATCAGCCAGGAGTCCCAAACCCTTATGGCTACACCTTC	CASSDQPGVPNPYGYTF	TRBJ1-2	many	TRBV2	NA